One sample yielded the 30 T cell receptor beta chains listed below, sequenced in a study of prognosis after radiotherapy for stage I lung cancer. Genomic DNA provided the template from which TCR beta CDR3 was amplified by two-round multiplex PCR. Round-one PCR had primers specific to each TRBV and TRBJ gene. From the multiplex PCR reads, TCRdb called clonotypes with MiXCR, one entry per CDR3 protein. The top ten clones hold roughly a quarter of a sample with approximately 13,000 distinct CDR3 sequences, about 32% of them seen once. Sample: PBMCs, taken before or after stereotactic body radiation therapy (not recorded which). These receptor sequences come from a donor over 45 with non-small cell lung cancer.

This clonotype is medium-sized in the sample. This sequence joins TRBV2 and TRBJ2-7, with D hard to call. V shed 7 bases and J shed 6 bases, with 10 bases lying between them. This CDR3 spans 11 amino acids. Germline assignment: CDR1 SNHLY and CDR2 FYNNEI. The CDR3 DNA is TGTGCCAGCACCGAAGACATCGAGCAGTACTTC. Translated: CASTEDIEQYF. The full variable domain, its missing parts supplied by reference TRBV2 and TRBJ2-7, is EPEVTQTPSHQVTQMGQEVILRCVPISNHLYFYWYRQILGQKVEFLVSFYNNEISEKSEIFDDQFSVERPDGSNFTLKIRSTKLEDSAMYFCASTEDIEQYFGPGTRLTVT.

This clonotype was counted many times. V is TRBV19 and J is TRBJ1-1; unclear D gene. The germline V gene encodes CDR1 LNHDA and CDR2 SQIVND (reference sequence). Trimming pared 3 bases from V and 1 base from J, leaving 9 bases between. The length of the CDR3 is 14 residues. CDR3 in DNA: TGTGCCAGTAGTATGAGAATGGAGAACACTGAAGCTTTCTTT. It translates to CASSMRMENTEAFF.

This clonotype was counted at least ten times. The chain recombines TRBV10-3 with TRBJ2-1; a weak D match, TRBD2 (5 bases). Per the germline V gene, CDR1 is ENHRY and CDR2 is SYGVKD. Trimming removed 3 bases from V and 8 bases from J, with 17 bases in between. The CDR3 sequence is 15 residues long. This CDR3 reads CAISDLLARSDEQFF. The CDR3, as DNA: TGTGCCATCAGTGATCTGCTAGCTAGGTCCGATGAGCAGTTCTTC.

About this clonotype: It is likely a read error: a sequence one base away is far more abundant. This chain connects TRBV7-9 to TRBJ2-1, with 8 bases that match TRBD1. Germline trimming cut 5 bases from V and 7 bases from J; bases unmatched to any gene: 10. The CDR3 is 15 residues long. Per the germline V gene, CDR1 is SEHNR and CDR2 is FQNEAQ (reference sequence). The CDR3 region has the DNA TGTGCCAGCAGCCACCATGGACAGGGTCTTAATGAGCAGTTCTTC. This gives the protein CASSHHGQGLNEQFF.

The chain links TRBV3-1 to TRBJ2-1; TRBD2 is a possible D gene (6 bases). Germline V gene sequence: CDR1 LGHDT, CDR2 YNNKEL (reference sequence). V lost 0 bases to trimming and J lost 7 bases, with 13 bases between them. This CDR3 region has 15 residues. For the CDR3, the DNA is TGTGCCAGCAGCCAAGACCAGGAGGGTCGGAATGAGCAGTTCTTC. As protein: CASSQDQEGRNEQFF.

This chain joins TRBV2 and TRBJ1-1; D might be TRBD1 (5 bases). V dropped 7 bases and J dropped 13 bases, with 16 bases sitting between them. The CDR3 loop spans 11 amino acids. Germline values: CDR1 SNHLY, CDR2 FYNNEI. Written as DNA, the CDR3 is TGTGCCAGCATAAGGGGCCGTAAAGGTTTCTTT. It yields the protein CASIRGRKGFF.

To note about this clonotype: One junction end does not reproduce the germline sequence, and a read error may be involved. This chain joins TRBV6-1 and TRBJ2-7; perhaps TRBD1 as D (6 bases). The germline V gene encodes CDR1 MNHNS and CDR2 SASEGT. The CDR3 runs 14 residues. Written as DNA, the CDR3 is TGTGCCAGCAGTAAAGCGACAGGACCCTACGAGCAGTACTTC. The encoded protein is CASSKATGPYEQYF.

Concerning this clonotype: This may be a read error: a much more frequent sequence differs by one nucleotide. The chain carries TRBV19 and TRBJ1-2, with TRBD1 matching 8 bases. Germline V gives CDR1 LNHDA, CDR2 SQIVND (reference sequence). The CDR3 length is 17 residues. The ends lost 5 bases at V and 3 bases at J; junction bases unmatched: 14. CDR3 DNA sequence: TGTGCCAGTAGTCTAATCTCGTACAGGGGGGGAGACTATGGCTACACCTTC. Its translation is CASSLISYRGGDYGYTF.

Many counts were recorded for this clonotype. The chain has TRBV10-2 and TRBJ2-2, with D uncertain. V lost 4 bases and J 7 bases, leaving 16 bases between the germline ends. This CDR3 comprises 15 residues. From germline, CDR1 is WSHSY and CDR2 SAAADI. The CDR3 DNA follows: TGCGCCAGCAGTGTCAGCAGGTTTCATGTCGGGGAGCTGTTTTTT. Translating it yields CASSVSRFHVGELFF.

As concerns this clonotype: A far larger clone lies a single base away; this is likely a read error. The rearrangement joins TRBV6-9 to TRBJ2-7; D is uncertain. This CDR3 has 13 amino acids. CDR1 MNHGY and CDR2 SVAAGI come from the germline V gene. V was clipped by 3 bases and J by 2 bases, with 8 bases between them. The CDR3, as DNA: TGTGCCAGCAGTTACCCATCTACCTACGAGCAGTACTTC. Translated: CASSYPSTYEQYF.

This clonotype is labeled as medium-sized. The J gene is TRBJ1-6, the V gene TRBV2; D possibly corresponds to TRBD1 (6 bases). Germline V gene lookup returns CDR1 SNHLY and CDR2 FYNNEI. V was pared by 6 bases and J by 4 bases, with 16 bases between. This CDR3 contains 16 residues. CDR3 in DNA: TGTGCCAGCAGCCTTACAGGGATTTTGTATAATTCACCCCTCCACTTT. Its protein is CASSLTGILYNSPLHF.

This clonotype was detected many times. The chain uses TRBV18 and TRBJ1-1; 10 bases fit TRBD1. The CDR3 runs 14 residues. V lost 3 bases to trimming and J lost 5 bases; unmatched junction nucleotides: 3. Germline assignment: CDR1 KGHSH and CDR2 LQKENI. CDR3 loop: CASSPGQGWTEAFF. The CDR3 bases are TGTGCCAGCTCACCGGGACAGGGGTGGACTGAAGCTTTCTTT.

About this clonotype: This may come from a read error, since a much larger clone is one base off. The rearrangement joins TRBV2 to TRBJ2-5; D is unclear. This CDR3 comprises 14 residues. In germline, CDR1 is SNHLY, CDR2 FYNNEI. V was shortened by 7 bases and J by 7 bases, with 19 bases between the two germline ends. The CDR3 loop reads CASTEEARVGTQYF. In DNA, the CDR3 is TGTGCCAGCACGGAAGAGGCTCGGGTGGGGACCCAGTACTTC.

This clonotype was counted ten times or more. The V call is TRBV5-1, the J call TRBJ1-1; D unresolved. V dropped 5 bases and J dropped 0 bases, with 8 bases sitting between them. The CDR3 spans 13 residues. The V gene's germline CDR1 is SGHRS and CDR2 YFSETQ. CDR3 DNA sequence: TGCGCCAGCAGAAGAATCATGAACACTGAAGCTTTCTTT. It specifies CASRRIMNTEAFF.

This clonotype was counted many times. A much larger clonotype is one base distant, so this may be a read error. The chain links TRBV7-9 to TRBJ2-1, with D perhaps matching TRBD1 (6 bases). CDR1 and CDR2 (germline): SEHNR, FQNEAQ (reference sequence). The CDR3 is 15 amino acids. The CDR3 is CASSLRQDLYNGQFF. In DNA, the CDR3 is TGTGCCAGCAGCTTGAGACAGGATCTCTACAATGGGCAGTTCTTC.

In its sample, this clonotype is medium-sized. The J gene is TRBJ2-5, the V gene TRBV7-3; D not certain. The tail of the sequence fits TRBJ2-1 better, so the J call may be wrong. The CDR3 extends over 13 amino acids. CDR1 SGHTA and CDR2 FQGTGA come from the germline V gene. The CDR3 nucleotides are TGTGCCAGCAGCTTGCGGTCCCACAATGAGCAGTTCTTC. It codes for CASSLRSHNEQFF.

Many counts were recorded for this clonotype. This rearrangement joins TRBV9 to TRBJ2-1, with 8 bases matching TRBD2. CDR1 is SGDLS and CDR2 is YYNGEE in the germline V gene. V was pared by 4 bases and J by 7 bases, with 22 bases of the junction left unmatched. The CDR3 is 19 amino acids. As DNA, the CDR3 is TGTGCCAGCAGCAACGTTCAGCAAGGAGCGGGAGTCTTTTGGAATGAGCAGTTCTTC. Encoded protein: CASSNVQQGAGVFWNEQFF. Full variable domain (outside the CDR3, taken from reference TRBV9 and TRBJ2-1): DSGVTQTPKHLITATGQRVTLRCSPRSGDLSVYWYQQSLDQGLQFLIQYYNGEERAKGNILERFSAQQFPDLHSELNLSSLELGDSALYFCASSNVQQGAGVFWNEQFFGPGTRLTVL.

This clonotype is labeled as medium-sized. The V call is TRBV9, the J call TRBJ2-2; D remains ambiguous. The CDR3 is 14 residues long. The V end was cut by 0 bases, the J end by 3 bases, with 6 bases between. Per germline, CDR1 SGDLS and CDR2 YYNGEE. The chain's CDR3 is CASSVARDTGELFF. CDR3 DNA sequence: TGTGCCAGCAGCGTAGCTAGGGACACCGGGGAGCTGTTTTTT.

This clonotype was detected ten times or more. The rearrangement joins TRBV20-1 to TRBJ2-1, with 11 nucleotides matching TRBD2. Germline lookup yields CDR1 DFQATT and CDR2 SNEGSKA (reference sequence). The CDR3 has 14 amino acids. The V and J ends lost 6 bases and 5 bases, in that order; junction bases with no gene match: 6. CDR3 amino acids: CSAYTSGRNNEQFF. In DNA form, the CDR3 reads TGCAGTGCATATACTAGCGGGAGAAACAATGAGCAGTTCTTC.

This clonotype was seen repeatedly, ten times or more. The J gene is TRBJ2-5, the V gene TRBV28, with 12 positions matching TRBD2. CDR1 MDHEN and CDR2 SYDVKM come from the germline V gene. The length of the CDR3 is 17 residues. With V trimmed by 6 bases and J by 5 bases, 13 bases remained unmatched. The CDR3 sequence: CASRRTPSGRVRETQYF. The CDR3 region has the DNA TGTGCCAGCAGGAGAACCCCTAGCGGGAGGGTTCGGGAGACCCAGTACTTC.

For this clonotype: Since a far larger clone is one base different, this is likely a read error. J is TRBJ1-1 and V is TRBV6-6, with a tentative D call TRBD1 (5 bases). The V end lost 2 bases, the J end lost 4 bases, and 11 bases lay between the germline ends. The CDR3 is 14 residues long. Per germline, CDR1 MNHNY and CDR2 SVGAGI (reference sequence). The CDR3 DNA follows: TGTGCCAGCAGTTACCAGAGGGGCTCCACTGAAGCTTTCTTT. Encoded protein: CASSYQRGSTEAFF.

This clonotype was recorded many times. V and J are TRBV10-3 and TRBJ2-3; TRBD2 matches at 7 bases. Germline V gives CDR1 ENHRY, CDR2 SYGVKD. The CDR3 extends over 17 amino acids. J gave up 0 bases and V 0 bases, and 6 bases lay outside the gene matches. The CDR3 coding sequence is TGTGCCATCAGTGAGTCGGCTAGCGGTCCTAGCACAGATACGCAGTATTTT. Protein: CAISESASGPSTDTQYF.

In this sample, this clonotype turned up many times. The chain joins TRBV4-1 to TRBJ2-3; 12 bases match TRBD2. Losses at the gene ends were 5 bases for V and 5 bases for J; bases not matched to a gene: 17. Germline CDR1 is MGHRA and CDR2 is YSYEKL. The CDR3 is 19 amino acids. CDR3 nucleotides: TGCGCCAGCAGCGGGCCCTGGGGGCTAGCGGGAGGGCGGAAAGATACGCAGTATTTT. Residues: CASSGPWGLAGGRKDTQYF.

This clonotype was seen a handful of times. The V gene is TRBV12-3 or TRBV12-4, the J gene TRBJ2-2; 9 positions agree with TRBD2. The CDR3 totals 14 residues. With V trimmed by 8 bases and J by 4 bases, 5 bases remained unmatched. CDR3 DNA sequence: TGTGCCAGCCTGCGGGAGGGAACCACCGGGGAGCTGTTTTTT. This sequence encodes CASLREGTTGELFF.

This clonotype was detected many times. The chain uses TRBV6-5 and TRBJ2-7, with no clear D. The CDR3 runs to 13 residues. V shed 1 base and J shed 1 base, with 5 bases lying between them. CDR1 is MNHEY, CDR2 SVGAGI, per germline. The DNA for the CDR3 is TGTGCCAGCAGTTACTACACTTCCTACGAGCAGTACTTC. The encoded protein is CASSYYTSYEQYF.

This sequence joins TRBV5-4 and TRBJ2-6; D might be TRBD1 or TRBD2, each matching 5 bases. V dropped 3 bases and J dropped 0 bases, with 13 bases sitting between them. The length of the CDR3 is 17 residues. Germline values: CDR1 SGHNT, CDR2 YYREEE (reference sequence). The DNA for the CDR3 is TGTGCCAGCAGCTCGCTCCGGGACCTCTCTGGGGCCAACGTCCTGACTTTC. Protein product: CASSSLRDLSGANVLTF.

This clonotype was observed a single time. Given a much more abundant clone one base away, this may be a read error. The genes are TRBV4-1 and TRBJ1-1, with D possibly matching TRBD1 (5 bases). Germline CDR1 is MGHRA and CDR2 is YSYEKL. There are 15 residues in the CDR3. CDR3 nucleotide sequence: TGCGCCATCAGCCAGTGGGACGGCGTCAACACTGAAGCTTTCTTT. This gives the protein CAISQWDGVNTEAFF.

Many counts were recorded for this clonotype. The chain carries TRBV2 and TRBJ1-4; D is ambiguous. Trimming removed 8 bases at V and 8 bases at J, with 12 bases between. This CDR3 is built from 12 residues. Germline loops: CDR1 SNHLY, CDR2 FYNNEI. The CDR3 DNA is TGTGCCAGCCTGGAGGTCCACGAAAAACTGTTTTTT. Translated, it gives CASLEVHEKLFF.

This clonotype is medium-sized. The chain has TRBV6-1 and TRBJ2-7; D gene unclear. Trimming pared 6 bases from V and 4 bases from J, leaving 10 bases between. Germline V gives CDR1 MNHNS, CDR2 SASEGT. The CDR3 length is 12 residues. CDR3 sequence (DNA): TGTGCCAGCAGGGTTCTGGGTTACGAGCAGTACTTC. Amino acids: CASRVLGYEQYF.

This clonotype was seen at least ten times. The V gene is TRBV28, the J gene TRBJ2-5; D unclear. V was cut by 11 bases and J by 4 bases, with 14 bases left in between. The CDR3 is made up of 12 amino acids. Germline V lookup: CDR1 MDHEN, CDR2 SYDVKM. The CDR3 is CAVSRASETQYF. The CDR3 nucleotides read TGTGCCGTCTCTCGGGCCTCAGAGACCCAGTACTTC.